The clone carrying this TCR beta chain was counted a few times. The same CDR3 also results from other DNA sequences found in this sample. This record belongs to a study of blood T cell repertoires in COVID-19. This CDR3 is built from 16 residues. CDR1 SEHNR and CDR2 FQNEAQ come from the germline V gene (reference sequence). V lost 5 bases to trimming and J lost 2 bases, with 16 bases between them. Assay used: immunoSEQ multiplex PCR; TCRdb lists only in-frame clones, some missing. Of about 92,000 clones listed, roughly nine tenths were seen once; the top ten hold roughly 2%. The V and J genes are TRBV7-9 and TRBJ2-1, with a possible D match to TRBD2 (6 bases). Input material: peripheral blood. This TCR was recovered from a human donor with active COVID-19. The donor label of this sample is uncertain. This chain's CDR3 is CASSPRGGSAYNEQFF. DNA for the CDR3: TGTGCCAGCAGCCCAAGAGGAGGGTCGGCCTACAATGAGCAGTTCTTC.